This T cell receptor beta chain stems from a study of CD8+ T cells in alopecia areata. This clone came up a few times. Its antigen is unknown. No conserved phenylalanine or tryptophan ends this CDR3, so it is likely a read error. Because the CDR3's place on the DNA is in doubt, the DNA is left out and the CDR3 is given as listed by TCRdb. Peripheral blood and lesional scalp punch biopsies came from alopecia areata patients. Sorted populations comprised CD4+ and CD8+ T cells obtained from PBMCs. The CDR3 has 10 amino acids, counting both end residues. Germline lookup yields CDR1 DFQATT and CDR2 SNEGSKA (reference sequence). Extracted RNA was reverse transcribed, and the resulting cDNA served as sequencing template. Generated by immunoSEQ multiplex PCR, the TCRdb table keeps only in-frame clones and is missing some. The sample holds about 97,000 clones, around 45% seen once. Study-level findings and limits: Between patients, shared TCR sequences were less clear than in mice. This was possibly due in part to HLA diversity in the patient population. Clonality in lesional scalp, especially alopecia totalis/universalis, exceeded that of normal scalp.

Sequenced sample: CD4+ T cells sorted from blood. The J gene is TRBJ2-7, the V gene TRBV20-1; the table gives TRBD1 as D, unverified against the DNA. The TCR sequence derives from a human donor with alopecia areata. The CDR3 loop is CSASQGGASL.